This T cell receptor beta chain was profiled in a study of T cell responses to AZD1222 COVID-19 vaccine. Findings and limits, study-wide: Unmutated regions of variants are reportedly targeted by nearly half of spike-specific TCRs. Baseline seropositives among AZD1222 recipients totaled only 5 or 6. Donors skewed white British and female; clonal diversity was possibly underestimated. Dominant CD4 TCR responses targeted spike regions 160-218 and 743-854.

This table comes from immunoSEQ multiplex PCR, and its TCRdb copy is limited to in-frame clones, with some not included. The data contain 100,000 or so clones, about 89% of them seen just once; the ten biggest clones take up over 15%. Germline V lookup: CDR1 MNHNY, CDR2 SVGAGI (reference sequence). V was pared by 7 bases and J by 6 bases, with 13 bases between. The CDR3 totals 13 residues. To note about this clone: Its antigen is not known.

The starting material was peripheral blood, obtained on day 0 of AZD1222 vaccination. The chain couples TRBV6-6 to TRBJ1-5; D is possibly TRBD1 (5 bases). The sequence derives from an adult in good health. CDR3 nucleotide sequence: TGTGCCAGCATCCCCCAGAGGGGTCAGCCCCAGCATTTT. The encoded protein is CASIPQRGQPQHF.